This is a list of T cell receptor beta chains from one sample in a study of cytotoxic CD8 clonotypes in ibrutinib-treated CLL. Data came from immunoSEQ multiplex PCR; TCRdb stores just in-frame clones and leaves some out. The table lists fewer than 300,000 clones, 60% to 80% of them singletons. The sequencing used PBMCs, collected at disease progression, from a patient treated with ibrutinib. The origin of the receptors is a human donor with chronic lymphocytic leukemia. The CDR3 runs from the conserved cysteine through the conserved F or W. D genes are given only for firm matches. Where a row states a size, it is once, few, many or the class of an expanded clone; other rows omit it.

TRBJ1-5 | TRBD1 | TRBV7-2 | NA | TGTGCCAGCAGCTCCCAGGGGGGCGCGGGCCAGCCCCAGCATTTT | CASSSQGGAGQPQHF
TRBJ2-5 | TRBD2 | TRBV6-6 | NA | TGTGCCAGCAGTTTATCCGGGACGGGGGGGACCCAGTACTTC | CASSLSGTGGTQYF
TRBJ1-2 | NA | TRBV5-4 | NA | TGTGCCAGCAGCTTGTATTTAACGGCCCAAATCTATGGCTACACCTTC | CASSLYLTAQIYGYTF
TRBJ2-3 | TRBD2 | TRBV7-8 | NA | TGTGCCAGCAGCTTATTTAGCGGGAGGGCGACAGATACGCAGTATTTT | CASSLFSGRATDTQYF
TRBJ1-2 | NA | TRBV5-4 | NA | TGTGCCAGCAGCTTTGGGGGGCATCGTGGCTACACCTTC | CASSFGGHRGYTF
TRBJ1-3 | NA | TRBV9 | NA | TGTGCCAGCAGCGTAGGGACGTTGGGGGGTGGCTCTGGAAACACCATATATTTT | CASSVGTLGGGSGNTIYF
TRBJ2-7 | NA | TRBV18 | NA | TGTGCCAGCTCACCAAACGGTGCGCAGGGAGCCTACGAGCAGTACTTC | CASSPNGAQGAYEQYF
TRBJ2-2 | NA | TRBV10-3 | NA | TGTGCCACCCGCGAGTTGGCGTTGTCGGGGGAGCTGTTTTTT | CATRELALSGELFF
TRBJ1-1 | NA | TRBV2 | NA | TGTGCCAGCAGTGATTTCTCTGAAGCTTTCTTT | CASSDFSEAFF
TRBJ2-2 | NA | TRBV27 | NA | TGTGCCAGCAGCAGATTAATCGGGGAGCTGTTTTTT | CASSRLIGELFF
TRBJ1-2 | TRBD1 | TRBV4-1 | NA | TGCGCCAGCAGCCAAGATCGTATAGACAGGGGCCCCTATGGCTACACCTTC | CASSQDRIDRGPYGYTF
TRBJ1-2 | NA | TRBV9 | NA | TGTGCCAGCAGCACCCCCGCGGCACGGCCAAACTATGGCTACACCTTC | CASSTPAARPNYGYTF
TRBJ2-2 | NA | TRBV6-6 | NA | TGTGCCAGCAGTTACTTTCGACAGGCTGACGGGGAGCTGTTTTTT | CASSYFRQADGELFF
TRBJ1-3 | NA | TRBV2 | NA | TGTGCCAGCAGGGGGGAAGACACCATATATTTT | CASRGEDTIYF
TRBJ2-7 | TRBD1 | TRBV27 | few | TGTGCCAGCAGCTGGACAGGGGAGGTCTACGAGCAGTACTTC | CASSWTGEVYEQYF
TRBJ2-1 | TRBD2 | TRBV7-9 | NA | TGTGCCAGCACCATACTAGCGGGGGTGTACAATGAGCAGTTCTTC | CASTILAGVYNEQFF
TRBJ1-5 | NA | TRBV19 | NA | TGTGCCAGTAGTATCAAGGGGAGCAATCAGCCCCAGCATTTT | CASSIKGSNQPQHF
TRBJ1-2 | TRBD1 | TRBV29-1 | few | TGCAGCGTTGGTGAAGGACAGGGGAGATATGGCTACACCTTC | CSVGEGQGRYGYTF
TRBJ2-1 | NA | TRBV6-6 | NA | TGTGCCAGCAGTTACGCGGGTAATGAGCAGTTCTTC | CASSYAGNEQFF
TRBJ2-7 | NA | TRBV6-6 | NA | TGTGCCAGCAGTACTAATTACGAGCAGTACTTC | CASSTNYEQYF
TRBJ2-7 | TRBD2 | TRBV5-3 | NA | TGTGCCAGAAGCTTCGGGACTAGCGGCGAGCAGTACTTC | CARSFGTSGEQYF
TRBJ2-1 | NA | TRBV7-9 | NA | TGTGCCAGCAGCTTAGGGCAGGGGTTGGTCCAAGGGCAGTTCTTC | CASSLGQGLVQGQFF
TRBJ2-2 | TRBD1 | TRBV10-2 | NA | TGCGCCAGCACTCTACAGGGGTGGTGGGTCTCAACCGGGGAGCTGTTTTTT | CASTLQGWWVSTGELFF
TRBJ2-3 | NA | TRBV5-1 | NA | TGCGCCAGCAGCTCTGGTGGAGATCGGGGTACAGATACGCAGTATTTT | CASSSGGDRGTDTQYF
TRBJ2-5 | TRBD1 | TRBV2 | NA | TGTGCCAGCAGGCACCGGACAGGGCGGGAGACCCAGTACTTC | CASRHRTGRETQYF
TRBJ2-5 | TRBD2 | TRBV29-1 | NA | TGCAGCGTTGAATTGACTAGCGGGAGCCGGGAGACCCAGTACTTC | CSVELTSGSRETQYF
TRBJ2-7 | TRBD1 | TRBV29-1 | NA | TGCAGCGTTGAAAGGCAGGGGGCCTACGAGCAGTACTTC | CSVERQGAYEQYF
TRBJ2-1 | NA | TRBV2 | NA | TGTGCCAGCAGTGGCACTACCTCCTACAATGAGCAGTTCTTC | CASSGTTSYNEQFF
TRBJ2-7 | TRBD1 | TRBV13 | NA | TGTGCCAGCAGCTTAGAGGGACAGGGTCACCACGAGCAGTACTTC | CASSLEGQGHHEQYF
TRBJ1-1 | TRBD1 | TRBV27 | once | TGTGCCAGCAGTCCTATGACAGGGGTCTACACTGAAGCTTTCTTT | CASSPMTGVYTEAFF
TRBJ2-1 | NA | TRBV7-8 | NA | TGTGCCAGCTATGCGGGGGCCAATGAGCAGTTCTTC | CASYAGANEQFF
TRBJ2-7 | TRBD1 | TRBV4-1 | few | TGCGCCAGCAGCCAAGATGAGACAGGGTTCTACGAGCAGTACTTC | CASSQDETGFYEQYF
TRBJ2-2 | TRBD2 | TRBV5-4 | NA | TGTGCCAGCAGTGCTCCGGGACTAGCGGGACGGGGCGGGGAGCTGTTTTTT | CASSAPGLAGRGGELFF
TRBJ1-2 | NA | TRBV5-1 | NA | TGCGCCAGCAGGCCGGACAGAAACTATGGCTACACCTTC | CASRPDRNYGYTF
TRBJ1-1 | NA | TRBV4-1 | NA | TGCGCCAGCAGCGGTAACAGGTTAGGTACTGAAGCTTTCTTT | CASSGNRLGTEAFF
TRBJ2-7 | TRBD1 | TRBV11-2 | few | TGTGCCAGCAGCCCCCGGACAGGGAGCGCCTACGAGCAGTACTTC | CASSPRTGSAYEQYF
TRBJ2-2 | TRBD1 | TRBV4-1 | NA | TGCGCCAGCAGCCCCAGACAGGGAGCGAACACCGGGGAGCTGTTTTTT | CASSPRQGANTGELFF
TRBJ2-1 | TRBD2 | TRBV10-1 | NA | TGCGCCAGCAGCTCCAGCGGGAGGGCCTCTAGGAGGTTCTTC | CASSSSGRASRRFF
TRBJ2-7 | TRBD2 | TRBV6-1 | NA | TGTGCCAGCAGTCTTCCGGGAGCGGGAGGGTTCGAGCAGTACTTC | CASSLPGAGGFEQYF
TRBJ2-5 | TRBD1 | TRBV5-4 | NA | TGTGCCAGCAGCCCCCCAAACAGGGGACGGGAGACCCAGTACTTC | CASSPPNRGRETQYF
TRBJ2-1 | TRBD2 | TRBV6-5 | few | TGTGCCAGCAGTTACTCAGCGGGAGGCTCCTACAATGAGCAGTTCTTC | CASSYSAGGSYNEQFF
TRBJ2-7 | NA | TRBV14 | NA | TGTGCCAGCAGCCAAGATCTCTGGGACGAGCAGTACTTC | CASSQDLWDEQYF
TRBJ2-7 | NA | TRBV6-1 | few | TGTGCCAGCAGTGAAGCGTCCAACCTACACGGGGCCAGGGTCTACGAGCAGTACTTC | CASSEASNLHGARVYEQYF
TRBJ2-1 | TRBD2 | TRBV4-1 | few | TGCGCCAGCAGCCCCCGGACTAGCGGGAGGAATGAGCAGTTCTTC | CASSPRTSGRNEQFF
TRBJ1-1 | NA | TRBV5-5 | NA | TGTGCCAGCAGCTTGGCTGTGAACACTGAAGCTTTCTTT | CASSLAVNTEAFF
TRBJ2-2 | NA | TRBV5-6 | few | TGTGCCAGCAGTTTTGGTGGGGCTTCCGGGGAGCTGTTTTTT | CASSFGGASGELFF
TRBJ2-1 | NA | TRBV18 | NA | TGTGCCAGCTCAATCGCGACCCGCGGTGAGCAGTTCTTC | CASSIATRGEQFF
TRBJ1-2 | NA | TRBV18 | NA | TGTGCCAGCTCACAGGACAAGGGAGATAACTATGGCTACACCTTC | CASSQDKGDNYGYTF
TRBJ2-1 | TRBD2 | TRBV27 | NA | TGTGCCAGCAGCGGGACTAGCGGGAGGCGAAGGGGGCAGTTCTTC | CASSGTSGRRRGQFF
TRBJ2-7 | TRBD2 | TRBV11-2 | NA | TGTGCCAGCAAGAGCGGGAGTAGGTACGAGCAGTACTTC | CASKSGSRYEQYF
TRBJ2-3 | NA | TRBV9 | few | TGTGCCAGCAGCGACCTTTGGTGGGCCAAGACAGATACGCAGTATTTT | CASSDLWWAKTDTQYF
TRBJ2-7 | TRBD1 | TRBV27 | NA | TGTGCCAGCAGCTCACCCGGGACAGGGACCTACGAGCAGTACTTC | CASSSPGTGTYEQYF
TRBJ2-2 | TRBD2 | TRBV7-2 | NA | TGTGCCAGCAGCCCCCGGGCTAGCGGGAACACCGGGGAGCTGTTTTTT | CASSPRASGNTGELFF
TRBJ2-1 | NA | TRBV4-3 | NA | TGCGCCAGCAGCCAAAGGAGGGGCGGGTACTCCTACAATGAGCAGTTCTTC | CASSQRRGGYSYNEQFF
TRBJ2-7 | TRBD1 | TRBV28 | few | TGTGCCAGCAGGACAGGGAACGAGCAGTACTTC | CASRTGNEQYF
TRBJ1-2 | NA | TRBV28 | NA | TGTGCCAGCAGTCACCGGGAAAGACTCAGATATGGCTACACCTTC | CASSHRERLRYGYTF
TRBJ2-3 | TRBD2 | TRBV10-3 | NA | TGTGCCATCAGTGACCCGAGACTAGCGGGGGGGCCTTCACTAGATACGCAGTATTTT | CAISDPRLAGGPSLDTQYF
TRBJ2-7 | NA | TRBV4-1 | NA | TGCGCCAGCAGCCGAACAGGAAACTCCTACGAGCAGTACTTC | CASSRTGNSYEQYF